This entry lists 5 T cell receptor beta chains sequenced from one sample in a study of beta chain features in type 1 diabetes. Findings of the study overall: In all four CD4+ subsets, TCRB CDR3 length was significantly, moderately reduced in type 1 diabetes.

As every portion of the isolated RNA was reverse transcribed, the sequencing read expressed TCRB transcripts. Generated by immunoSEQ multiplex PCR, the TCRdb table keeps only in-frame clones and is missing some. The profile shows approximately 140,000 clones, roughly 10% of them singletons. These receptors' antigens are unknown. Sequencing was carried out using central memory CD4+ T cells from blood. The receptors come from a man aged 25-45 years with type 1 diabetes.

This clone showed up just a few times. This CDR3 reads CASSRSRGGQPQHF. Here the CDR3 DNA reads TGTGCCAGTAGTAGGTCCAGGGGTGGGCAGCCCCAGCATTTT. The chain uses TRBV19 and TRBJ1-5; D is perhaps TRBD1 (6 bases). The CDR3 length is 14 residues. Germline CDR1 and CDR2: LNHDA and SQIVND (reference sequence). V lost 4 bases and J lost 7, with 14 bases in between.

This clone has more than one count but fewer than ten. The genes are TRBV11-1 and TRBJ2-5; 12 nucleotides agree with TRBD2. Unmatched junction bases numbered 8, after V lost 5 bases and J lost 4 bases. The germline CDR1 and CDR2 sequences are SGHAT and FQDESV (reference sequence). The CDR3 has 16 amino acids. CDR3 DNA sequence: TGTGCCAGCAGCCCACGACTAGCGGGGGCTTTAGAGACCCAGTACTTC. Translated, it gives CASSPRLAGALETQYF.

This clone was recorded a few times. CDR3: CASSPTPPETQYF. As DNA, the CDR3 is TGTGCCAGCTCACCTACACCTCCAGAGACCCAGTACTTC. The chain has TRBV18 and TRBJ2-5; D not resolved. The V end lost 3 bases, the J end lost 4 bases, and 9 bases lay between the germline ends. This CDR3 is built from 13 residues. Germline assignment: CDR1 KGHSH and CDR2 LQKENI.

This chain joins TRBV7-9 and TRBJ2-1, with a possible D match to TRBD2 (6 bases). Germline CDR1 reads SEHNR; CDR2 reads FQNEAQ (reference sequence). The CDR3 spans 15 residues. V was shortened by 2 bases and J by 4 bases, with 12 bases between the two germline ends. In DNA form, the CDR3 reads TGTGCCAGCAGCTTAAGGCCGGCGGGGTACAATGAGCAGTTCTTC. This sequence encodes CASSLRPAGYNEQFF.

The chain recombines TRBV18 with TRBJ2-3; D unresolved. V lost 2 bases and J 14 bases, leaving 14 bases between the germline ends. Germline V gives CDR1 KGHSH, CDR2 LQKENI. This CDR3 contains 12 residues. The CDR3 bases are TGTGCCAGCTCACCAGAGGCCACCCCGGGGTATTTT. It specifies CASSPEATPGYF.